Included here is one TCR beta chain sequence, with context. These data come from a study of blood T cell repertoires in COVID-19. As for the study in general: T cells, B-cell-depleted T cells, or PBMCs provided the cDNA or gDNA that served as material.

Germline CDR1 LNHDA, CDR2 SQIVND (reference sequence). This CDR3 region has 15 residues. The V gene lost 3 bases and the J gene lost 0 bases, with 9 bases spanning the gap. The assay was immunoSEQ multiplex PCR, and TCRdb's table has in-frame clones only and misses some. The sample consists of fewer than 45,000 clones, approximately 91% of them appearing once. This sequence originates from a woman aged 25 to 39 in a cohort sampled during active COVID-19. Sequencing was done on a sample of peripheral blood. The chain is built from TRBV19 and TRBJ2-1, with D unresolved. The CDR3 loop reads CASSIAPSSYNEQFF. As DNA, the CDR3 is TGTGCCAGTAGTATTGCCCCGAGCTCCTACAATGAGCAGTTCTTC.